This T cell receptor (beta chain) was captured by sequencing in a study of CD8+CD57+ T cells in acquired aplastic anemia. Study at large: Across the sorted CD4+ and CD8+ cells, DNA amounts averaged about 3.1 ug. For CD4+ cells, healthy donors had an average of about 10 million reads. Study results and caveats: Patients were compared with controls for CD8+ Simpson's diversity, and no significant difference emerged. Patients had approximately 29 CD8+ CDR3 sequences in common with controls (the shared set).

The V end was cut by 5 bases, the J end by 1 base, with 11 bases between. CDR3 length: 14 residues. Germline V gene data show CDR1 as SGHTA and CDR2 as FQGNSA. Profiles of TCR beta VDJ and CDR3 were generated from a genomic DNA template. TCRdb re-derived calls from the reads in MiXCR, one entry per CDR3 protein. The repertoire has a few hundred thousand distinct CDR3 sequences, about two thirds of them found once; the top ten carry 4%. This clonotype was observed many times. Its antigen remains unknown. This clonotype was sampled from a human donor in good health, serving as a control. Sequencing was carried out using sorted CD4+, CD8+, or CD8+CD57+ T cells (not recorded which) from PBMCs. This chain uses TRBV7-2 with TRBJ1-1; D is unclear. The CDR3 region has the DNA TGTGCCAGCAGCCCTACACCCTGGAACACTGAAGCTTTCTTT. Protein: CASSPTPWNTEAFF.